This entry lists 9 T cell receptor beta chains sequenced from one sample in a study of T cell repertoires in cytomegalovirus infection (dated by TCRdb to between 2018 and 2021). Sequencing relied on an Illumina HiSeq 1500. Using fastp at Q25 and MiXCR, TCRdb reprocessed the public reads and kept productive beta chains. Identical CDR3 proteins give one entry, which carries the most common genes and DNA. The sample table holds some 920,000 distinct CDR3 sequences, of which less than 40% were seen once. The biggest ten clones account for over 12% of the sample. These TCRs are of unknown antigen specificity. The intended sense of this specimen's treatment or condition label: in vitro stimulation with specific CMV peptide epitopes to enrich CMV-specific T cells. Sequenced here: cultured CD8+ T cells from PBMCs, sampled from culture after CMV antigen stimulation. The source is a human donor in good health (CMV status not recorded). Some clones in this sample may be carry-over from other donors' samples.

The sample holds a few counts of this clonotype. The gene calls are TRBV5-5 and TRBJ1-1; 7 nucleotides line up with TRBD1. Germline V gives CDR1 SGHKS, CDR2 YYEKEE (reference sequence). The CDR3 runs 16 residues. V lost 2 bases and J lost 2; bases outside the gene matches: 9. The CDR3 DNA follows: TGTGCCAGCAGCTTTTTCCGGGACAGAAGTAACACTGAAGCTTTCTTT. Translated, it gives CASSFFRDRSNTEAFF.

The rearrangement links TRBV12-3 or TRBV12-4 to TRBJ1-1; the match to TRBD1 covers 8 bases. The ends lost 5 bases at V and 6 bases at J; junction bases unmatched: 11. The CDR3 consists of 15 residues. CDR3: CASSQDREALAEAFF. CDR3 nucleotides: TGTGCCAGCAGTCAGGACAGGGAGGCGTTGGCTGAAGCTTTCTTT.

V is TRBV15 and J is TRBJ2-7; possibly TRBD1 or TRBD2 for D (5 bases each). The V gene lost 0 bases and the J gene lost 6 bases, with 15 bases spanning the gap. This CDR3 contains 15 residues. Germline assignment: CDR1 LNHNV and CDR2 YYDKDF (reference sequence). The CDR3 region is CATSRDRQKGGEQYF. The CDR3 nucleotides read TGTGCCACCAGCAGAGATAGACAGAAAGGAGGCGAGCAGTACTTC.

This clonotype was detected a few times. The J gene is TRBJ2-7, the V gene TRBV6-6, with D possibly TRBD2 on 6 matching bases. Trimming pared 6 bases from V and 2 bases from J, leaving 11 bases between. The CDR3 consists of 13 residues. Per germline, CDR1 MNHNY and CDR2 SVGAGI (reference sequence). CDR3 sequence (DNA): TGTGCCAGCAGCCCCCGGAGGGCCTACGAGCAGTACGTC. Protein: CASSPRRAYEQYV.

This clonotype was observed at least ten times. The rearrangement joins TRBV7-2 to TRBJ2-2; possible D gene TRBD1, 5 bases. CDR1 SGHTA and CDR2 FQGNSA come from the germline V gene. The CDR3 has 13 amino acids. V lost 5 bases and J 6 bases, leaving 10 bases between the germline ends. The CDR3 bases are TGTGCCAGCAGCCTGAAACAGGCCGGGGAGCTGTTTTTT. Protein product: CASSLKQAGELFF.

This clonotype showed up just a few times. Here the CDR3 DNA reads TGTGCCAGCAGATCCGGGACTAGCGGGGTCGGGGAGCAGTTCTTC. Residues: CASRSGTSGVGEQFF. The chain joins TRBV12-3 or TRBV12-4 to TRBJ2-1; 13 bases are shared with TRBD2. Losses at the gene ends were 6 bases for V and 10 bases for J; bases not matched to a gene: 9. This CDR3 has 15 amino acids.

Many counts were recorded for this clonotype. The rearrangement uses TRBV6-6 and TRBJ1-1; D uncertain. This CDR3 region has 11 residues. The germline V gene has CDR1 MNHNY and CDR2 SVGAGI (reference sequence). Trimming removed 4 bases from V and 7 bases from J, with 7 bases in between. The CDR3 reads CASSLSLEAFF. The CDR3 region has the DNA TGTGCCAGCAGTTTGAGTCTTGAAGCTTTCTTT.

The rearrangement links TRBV19 to TRBJ1-5; TRBD1 matches at 11 bases. Germline CDR1 LNHDA, CDR2 SQIVND (reference sequence). V lost 9 bases, J lost 0 bases, and 13 bases stayed unmatched. This CDR3 has 18 residues. The CDR3 nucleotides read TGTGCCAGCACTTACGGGACAGGGGGGTTCGGTAGCAATCAGCCCCAGCATTTT. Translation: CASTYGTGGFGSNQPQHF.

The rearrangement links TRBV5-5 to TRBJ2-1; 8 bases map to TRBD1. The CDR3 loop spans 15 amino acids. The trim removed 0 bases at V and 6 bases at J, leaving 5 bases unmatched. CDR1 SGHKS and CDR2 YYEKEE come from the germline V gene (reference sequence). The CDR3 nucleotides are TGTGCCAGCAGCTTGGCCGGGACAGGATTCAATGAGCAGTTCTTC. Translating it yields CASSLAGTGFNEQFF.